This paragraph reports one T cell receptor (beta chain). The CDR3 extends over 15 amino acids. Per germline, CDR1 MNHEY and CDR2 SVGEGT. The V gene lost 4 bases and the J gene lost 2 bases, with 14 bases spanning the gap. TCRdb independently ran MiXCR on the RT-PCR reads; one entry per CDR3 protein. The sample includes just under 550,000 distinct CDR3 sequences, around 21% of them seen just once. This sample stems from a study of response to subunit inactivated influenza vaccine. This sample also appeared in a second study, on T cells expressing NK-cell markers. From that study: Template switching by 5'RACE with UMIs generated the TCR beta cDNA. Seven sequenced donors out of eight were HCMV-seropositive, one seronegative.

V gene TRBV6-2 or TRBV6-3 combines with J gene TRBJ2-5; no clear D. Here the sequenced sample was CD4+ T cells sorted from PBMCs, taken roughly 13 days after vaccination. The TCR sequence derives from a middle-aged man who received an inactivated influenza vaccine. The CDR3 coding sequence is TGTGCCAGCAGTTCCACCTCGGGCCTTCAAGAGACCCAGTACTTC. Translated, it gives CASSSTSGLQETQYF.